This TCR beta chain is drawn from a study of vaccination effects on CD4 cells after COVID-19. Sequencing used immunoSEQ multiplex PCR; TCRdb keeps in-frame clones, though not all of them. The sample has 30,000 or so clones; about 66% are singletons. With regard to this clone: Its specificity is unknown.

Sequencing in the ViraFEST assay came after antigen-specific CD4+ T cells had been expanded with viral peptide pools, which were used to stimulate PBMC. When less than 12 days of culture had elapsed, CD4+ T cells were isolated. This clonotype originated in a human donor who received a COVID-19 vaccine. The source material was CD4+ T cells from PBMCs cultured with HCoV-229E spike peptides, sampled before COVID-19 vaccination.

In nucleotides, the CDR3 is TGTGCCAGTAGTATTGATGGGGACCTCTCCTACAATGAGCAGTTCTTC. The encoded protein is CASSIDGDLSYNEQFF. The chain links TRBV19 to TRBJ2-1; either TRBD1 or TRBD2 may supply D (5 bases each). Trimming took off 3 bases at V and 0 bases at J, with 12 bases between the two ends. This CDR3 comprises 16 residues. Germline V gene data show CDR1 as LNHDA and CDR2 as SQIVND (reference sequence).